The 8 T cell receptor beta chains listed next were all sequenced from one sample in a study of T cells in Graves' hyperthyroidism and ophthalmopathy (dated by TCRdb to between 2018 and 2020). Preparation of the library involved multiplex PCR. Sequencing used an Illumina HiSeq 2000. TCR beta CDR3 regions were amplified from RNA transcripts. For the first round of RT-PCR on the TCR CDR3, the HTBI primer set was used together with the Qiagen OneStep RT-PCR kit. TCRdb took the public reads, trimmed them with fastp at Q25, ran MiXCR for clone calling and kept in-frame beta chains. A single entry per CDR3 protein holds the most common genes and DNA from its merged rows. Here the sample has under 400,000 distinct CDR3 sequences; about 14% occur a single time. The ten largest clones take up 9.5% to 12% of the sample. Source material: blood. The receptors were sampled from a woman in her sixties with Graves' hyperthyroidism.

This sequence joins TRBV5-6 and TRBJ2-5, with TRBD2 matching 8 bases. The CDR3 contains 15 residues. J was trimmed by 5 bases and V by 3 bases; bases with no gene match: 9. Germline V gene sequence: CDR1 SGHDT, CDR2 YYEEEE. The CDR3 here is CASSSAQRERETQYF. CDR3 coding DNA: TGTGCCAGCAGCTCCGCCCAGCGGGAGAGGGAGACCCAGTACTTC.

The sample holds many counts of this clonotype. The rearrangement links TRBV4-1 to TRBJ2-7, with 11 bases identical to TRBD2. The CDR3 consists of 20 residues. In germline, CDR1 is MGHRA, CDR2 YSYEKL. V was clipped by 1 base and J by 3 bases; unmatched bases: 17. CDR3: CASSQVIRTLIAGGGYEQYF. The CDR3 bases are TGCGCCAGCAGCCAAGTAATTAGGACTCTTATAGCGGGAGGGGGCTACGAGCAGTACTTC.

This chain uses TRBV10-3 with TRBJ2-2; 14 nucleotides line up with TRBD2. CDR1 is ENHRY, CDR2 SYGVKD, per germline. V gave up 10 bases and J gave up 6 bases; unmatched junction bases: 10. The CDR3 loop spans 16 amino acids. The DNA for the CDR3 is TGTGCCACCTCGGGACTAGCGGGAGTAACGCCCGGGGAGCTGTTTTTT. This gives the protein CATSGLAGVTPGELFF.

The sample holds many counts of this clonotype. The CDR3 is CASSLNRGGYGYTF. The CDR3 bases are TGTGCCAGCAGTTTAAACAGGGGCGGCTATGGCTACACCTTC. This sequence joins TRBV28 and TRBJ1-2; 7 nucleotides agree with TRBD1. This CDR3 region has 14 residues. J gave up 4 bases and V 2 bases, and 4 bases lay outside the gene matches. Germline CDR1 MDHEN, CDR2 SYDVKM.

This clonotype was picked up many times. This chain uses TRBV11-2 with TRBJ2-5, with 7 nucleotides matching TRBD2. The CDR3 is 13 amino acids. Losses at the gene ends were 5 bases for V and 1 base for J; bases not matched to a gene: 1. Germline values: CDR1 SGHAT, CDR2 FQNNGV. This CDR3 is CASSRGGQETQYF. The CDR3 bases are TGTGCCAGCAGCCGCGGGGGCCAAGAGACCCAGTACTTC.

This clonotype was recorded many times. The chain has TRBV20-1 and TRBJ2-7; D is possibly TRBD1 or TRBD2 (5 bases each). V lost 5 bases and J 6 bases, leaving 17 bases between the germline ends. CDR3 length equals 13 residues. Germline V gene data show CDR1 as DFQATT and CDR2 as SNEGSKA (reference sequence). The CDR3 nucleotides are TGCAGTGCTGGCCGGGACCGCTGGACCGAGCAGTACTTC. Translation: CSAGRDRWTEQYF.

This clonotype was seen only a few times. The V call is TRBV6-1, the J call TRBJ1-2, with TRBD1 matching over 9 bases. The V gene end was trimmed by 6 bases and the J gene end by 6 bases; junction bases not matched to a gene: 11. Germline CDR1 is MNHNS and CDR2 is SASEGT. CDR3 size: 15 residues. The CDR3 here is CASSLRDRVIDGYTF. The CDR3 DNA is TGTGCCAGCAGCCTCCGGGACAGGGTAATCGATGGCTACACCTTC.

Only a few counts were recorded for this clonotype. The chain links TRBV15 to TRBJ2-2, with D maybe TRBD2 (6 bases). The CDR3 consists of 14 residues. Germline lookup yields CDR1 LNHNV and CDR2 YYDKDF (reference sequence). V lost 6 bases to trimming and J lost 0 bases, with 8 bases between them. The DNA of the CDR3 is TGTGCCACCAGGGGCGGGACGAACACCGGGGAGCTGTTTTTT. Protein sequence: CATRGGTNTGELFF.